These 3 T cell receptor beta chains were sequenced from one sample in a study of cytomegalovirus exposure and HLA in healthy donors. PCR amplification relied on 60 Vbeta primers (plus 13 Jbeta primers). This table comes from immunoSEQ multiplex PCR, and its TCRdb copy is limited to in-frame clones, with some not included. The data show 150,000 to 200,000 clones, around 77% seen once. The sequencing sample was made of PBMCs. Every receptor here comes from a man aged 55-75 years in good health and CMV-seronegative.

V is TRBV6-6 and J is TRBJ1-2, with TRBD1 as a possible D gene (6 bases). The CDR3 loop spans 15 amino acids. V was clipped by 7 bases and J by 0 bases, with 15 bases between them. Germline V gene sequence: CDR1 MNHNY, CDR2 SVGAGI (reference sequence). The CDR3 coding sequence is TGTGCCAGCACCCAAGGGGGACCCGCTAACTATGGCTACACCTTC. Amino acid sequence: CASTQGGPANYGYTF.

The chain carries TRBV7-9 and TRBJ2-1, with D uncertain. CDR1 and CDR2 (germline): SEHNR, FQNEAQ (reference sequence). The ends were cut back, 4 bases at V and 7 bases at J, with 8 bases in the middle. This CDR3 comprises 12 residues. CDR3 bases: TGTGCCAGCAGCTCCACGAGGAATGAGCAGTTCTTC. Protein product: CASSSTRNEQFF.

This clone was seen a few times. The V call is TRBV7-8, the J call TRBJ2-7, with 9 bases matching TRBD1. The CDR3 covers 15 residues. Trimming cost V 1 base and J 4 bases; bases outside gene matches: 5. Germline V gene data show CDR1 as SGHVS and CDR2 as FQNEAQ. The CDR3 sequence: CASSLEGQGFYEQYF. CDR3 bases: TGTGCCAGCAGCTTAGAGGGACAGGGTTTTTACGAGCAGTACTTC. Filled out from reference TRBV7-8 and TRBJ2-7, the complete variable domain reads GAGVSQSPRYKVAKRGQDVALRCDPISGHVSLFWYQQALGQGPEFLTYFQNEAQLDKSGLPSDRFFAERPEGSVSTLKIQRTQQEDSAVYLCASSLEGQGFYEQYFGPGTRLTVT.